The clone carrying this T cell receptor beta chain was detected a few times. Its specificity is not known. These data originate in a study of PD-L1 blockade in urothelial cancer. Across the study: Blood was subjected to analysis at 3 weeks (second dose) and 6 weeks following treatment start. Study-level results: Below-median blood TCR clonality before treatment forecast better survival.

Sequencing used immunoSEQ multiplex PCR; TCRdb keeps in-frame clones, though not all of them. The repertoire holds around 40,000 clones, 85% to 90% seen once, with around 2% in the top ten. Each patient's cancer was a locally advanced or metastatic urothelial carcinoma. The CDR3 length is 15 residues. The germline gives CDR1 MDHEN, CDR2 SYDVKM. V was clipped by 4 bases and J by 3 bases; unmatched bases: 6. The sequence derives from a man in his fifties or sixties with urothelial cancer. The specimen comprised PBMCs, sampled around atezolizumab (anti-PD-L1) treatment. The chain employs TRBV28 and TRBJ2-7, with 10 bases that match TRBD1. CDR3 in amino acids: CASSSPGQGIYEQYF. The CDR3 nucleotides are TGTGCCAGCAGTTCTCCGGGACAGGGGATCTACGAGCAGTACTTC.